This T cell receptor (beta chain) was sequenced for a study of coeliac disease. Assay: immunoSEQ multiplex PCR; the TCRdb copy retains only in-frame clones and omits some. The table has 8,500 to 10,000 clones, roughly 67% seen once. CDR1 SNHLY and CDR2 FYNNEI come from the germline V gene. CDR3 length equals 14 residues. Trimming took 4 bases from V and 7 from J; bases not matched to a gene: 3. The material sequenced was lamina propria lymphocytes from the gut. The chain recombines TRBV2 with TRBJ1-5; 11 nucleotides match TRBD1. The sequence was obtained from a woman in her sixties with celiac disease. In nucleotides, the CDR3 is TGTGCCAGCAGTGGGACAGGGGGCCGACAGCCCCAGCATTTT. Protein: CASSGTGGRQPQHF.